A single sample gave rise to the 20 T cell receptor beta chains below, sequenced in a study of blood T cell repertoires in COVID-19. The data were produced by immunoSEQ multiplex PCR, yet TCRdb's version contains in-frame clones alone and is incomplete. The repertoire holds 150,000 or so clones, with approximately 83% as singletons. Material for sequencing was peripheral blood. The receptors here all came from a woman aged 55-75 years with COVID-19, enrolled during active disease.

The chain has TRBV6-5 and TRBJ1-5; TRBD1 aligns across 8 bases. Germline assignment: CDR1 MNHEY and CDR2 SVGAGI. The CDR3 has 14 amino acids. Trimming cost V 5 bases and J 7 bases; bases outside gene matches: 7. In DNA, the CDR3 is TGTGCCAGCAGTCTCGACAGGGGAGAACAGCCCCAGCATTTT. The encoded protein is CASSLDRGEQPQHF.

The table lists this clone with a few counts. The J gene is TRBJ1-2, the V gene TRBV6-5, with D possibly TRBD1 on 5 matching bases. The germline CDR1 and CDR2 sequences are MNHEY and SVGAGI. This CDR3 is 13 amino acids long. V was clipped by 6 bases and J by 8 bases, with 16 bases between them. CDR3 sequence: CASRNPRVQGYTF. The CDR3 DNA sequence: TGTGCCAGCAGGAACCCCAGGGTTCAGGGCTACACCTTC.

This chain joins TRBV7-2 and TRBJ2-7; D unresolved. CDR1 and CDR2 (germline): SGHTA, FQGNSA. Trimming removed 2 bases at V and 2 bases at J, with 7 bases between. There are 13 residues in the CDR3. The CDR3 reads CASSLSQTYEQYF. CDR3 nucleotides: TGTGCCAGCAGCTTATCCCAGACCTACGAGCAGTACTTC.

In its sample, this clone was seen a few times. CDR3 DNA sequence: TGTGCCAGCAGCACCAAAAGCGTTAGCTCCTACAATGAGCAGTTCTTC. It codes for CASSTKSVSSYNEQFF. V gene TRBV11-2 combines with J gene TRBJ2-1; D is unresolved. This CDR3 is 16 amino acids long. Trimming left V 5 bases short and J 0 bases short, with 14 bases between. CDR1 is SGHAT and CDR2 is FQNNGV in the germline V gene.

The chain combines TRBV11-1 with TRBJ1-2; 7 positions agree with TRBD1. Germline V gene data show CDR1 as SGHAT and CDR2 as FQDESV (reference sequence). This CDR3 is 15 amino acids long. The trim removed 5 bases at V and 2 bases at J, leaving 8 bases unmatched. The CDR3 loop reads CASSPGTERNYGYTF. DNA of the CDR3: TGTGCCAGCAGCCCAGGGACAGAAAGAAACTATGGCTACACCTTC. The variable domain in full, completed from reference TRBV11-1 and TRBJ1-2, reads EAEVAQSPRYKITEKSQAVAFWCDPISGHATLYWYRQILGQGPELLVQFQDESVVDDSQLPKDRFSAERLKGVDSTLKIQPAELGDSAMYLCASSPGTERNYGYTFGSGTRLTVV.

This clone was picked up one time. V gene TRBV9 combines with J gene TRBJ1-2, with TRBD1 matching 7 bases. This CDR3 is 14 amino acids long. V shed 5 bases, J shed 1 base, and the junction held 5 bases outside the gene matches. The V gene's germline CDR1 is SGDLS and CDR2 YYNGEE. CDR3 DNA: TGTGCCAGCAGAAGGGACAGCTTTAACTATGGCTACACCTTC. This codes for CASRRDSFNYGYTF.

The chain is built from TRBV9 and TRBJ2-1, with TRBD2 identical over 9 bases. This CDR3 has 16 residues. V lost 0 bases to trimming and J lost 4 bases; unmatched junction nucleotides: 5. CDR1 SGDLS and CDR2 YYNGEE come from the germline V gene. The DNA of the CDR3 is TGTGCCAGCAGCGTAGGTAGGCTAGCGGGGTACAATGAGCAGTTCTTC. It yields the protein CASSVGRLAGYNEQFF.

V gene TRBV10-3 combines with J gene TRBJ1-1; perhaps TRBD1 as D (6 bases). V was cut by 5 bases and J by 7 bases, with 14 bases left in between. Germline values: CDR1 ENHRY, CDR2 SYGVKD. CDR3 length equals 13 residues. CDR3 sequence: CAISLTGNGEAFF. The CDR3 coding sequence is TGTGCCATCAGTCTCACAGGGAACGGTGAAGCTTTCTTT.

The rearrangement links TRBV3-1 (or the pseudogene TRBV3-2) to TRBJ1-4, with 9 bases matching TRBD1. This CDR3 contains 15 residues. V trimming: 4 bases; J trimming: 5 bases; junction bases outside the gene matches: 5. CDR1 is LGHDT and CDR2 is YNNKEL in the germline V gene (reference sequence). The CDR3 protein is CASSLSGTGNEKLFF. The CDR3 DNA is TGTGCCAGCAGCCTTTCCGGGACAGGGAATGAAAAACTGTTTTTT.

The gene calls are TRBV3-1 (or the pseudogene TRBV3-2) and TRBJ2-1; a weak D match, TRBD2 (5 bases). The CDR3 extends over 17 amino acids. V dropped 0 bases and J dropped 4 bases, with 16 bases sitting between them. Germline CDR1 LGHDT, CDR2 YNNKEL (reference sequence). This CDR3 reads CASSQDRRAGRYNEQFF. The CDR3 bases are TGTGCCAGCAGCCAAGACCGGCGGGCGGGTCGGTACAATGAGCAGTTCTTC.

J is TRBJ2-3 and V is TRBV19; D perhaps matches TRBD2 (7 bases). V was shortened by 6 bases and J by 3 bases, with 13 bases between the two germline ends. This CDR3 is built from 14 residues. Germline values: CDR1 LNHDA, CDR2 SQIVND (reference sequence). CDR3 sequence reads: CASSHRGATDTQYF. DNA of the CDR3: TGTGCCAGTAGCCATCGGGGGGCTACAGATACGCAGTATTTT. The full variable domain, in which reference TRBV19 and TRBJ2-3 provide the parts outside the CDR3, is DGGITQSPKYLFRKEGQNVTLSCEQNLNHDAMYWYRQDPGQGLRLIYYSQIVNDFQKGDIAEGYSVSREKKESFPLTVTSAQKNPTAFYLCASSHRGATDTQYFGPGTRLTVL.

The chain combines TRBV30 with TRBJ1-2; the match to TRBD1 covers 12 bases. Germline assignment: CDR1 GTSNPN and CDR2 SVGIG (reference sequence). J lost 4 bases, V lost 5 bases, and 5 bases had no gene match. The CDR3 is 14 amino acids. Here the CDR3 DNA reads TGTGCCTGGTGGCCGGGACAGGGGGCCTATGGCTACACCTTC. As protein: CAWWPGQGAYGYTF. Variable domain in full (rest from reference TRBV30 and TRBJ1-2): SQTIHQWPATLVQPVGSPLSLECTVEGTSNPNLYWYRQAAGRGLQLLFYSVGIGQISSEVPQNLSASRPQDRQFILSSKKLLLSDSGFYLCAWWPGQGAYGYTFGSGTRLTVV.

This clone was detected only a few times. V and J are TRBV27 and TRBJ1-3; no clear D. The germline V and J ends were trimmed by 2 bases and 8 bases, with 10 bases remaining between them. Per the germline V gene, CDR1 is MNHEY and CDR2 is SMNVEV (reference sequence). This CDR3 is 13 amino acids long. In nucleotides, the CDR3 is TGTGCCAGCAGTTTAAAGGCAGCGGACACCATATATTTT. This encodes CASSLKAADTIYF.

The V and J genes are TRBV2 and TRBJ1-4; D perhaps matches TRBD1 (5 bases). The CDR3 consists of 12 residues. Germline lookup yields CDR1 SNHLY and CDR2 FYNNEI. The V end was cut by 7 bases, the J end by 5 bases, with 8 bases between. Here the CDR3 DNA reads TGTGCCAGCAACCCAGGGAATGAAAAACTGTTTTTT. It encodes CASNPGNEKLFF.

This chain's CDR3 is CASSTQAGGSPLHF. The CDR3 coding sequence is TGTGCCAGCAGTACACAAGCTGGAGGTTCACCCCTCCACTTT. The J gene is TRBJ1-6, the V gene TRBV7-6; D is uncertain. The CDR3 totals 14 residues. The germline gives CDR1 SGHVS, CDR2 FNYEAQ. Trimming removed 6 bases from V and 9 bases from J, with 15 bases in between.

This clone appeared many times. The chain combines TRBV5-1 with TRBJ2-7; 7 nucleotides line up with TRBD1. The CDR3 spans 16 residues. Germline V gives CDR1 SGHRS, CDR2 YFSETQ. V was pared by 0 bases and J by 4 bases, with 10 bases of the junction left unmatched. CDR3 protein: CASSLGHRDSRYEQYV. The CDR3 DNA reads TGCGCCAGCAGCTTGGGTCACCGGGACAGTCGTTACGAGCAGTACGTC.

The genes are TRBV11-2 and TRBJ2-3, with TRBD2 identical over 13 bases. V shed 1 base, J shed 4 bases, and the junction held 8 bases outside the gene matches. CDR3 length equals 18 residues. The germline V gene has CDR1 SGHAT and CDR2 FQNNGV. CDR3 region: CASSLGTSGRALSDTQYF. CDR3 DNA sequence: TGTGCCAGCAGCTTAGGTACTAGCGGGAGGGCCCTCTCAGATACGCAGTATTTT.

The V and J genes are TRBV18 and TRBJ2-2; perhaps TRBD1 as D (5 bases). CDR1 is KGHSH and CDR2 is LQKENI in the germline V gene. This CDR3 contains 15 residues. The germline V and J ends were trimmed by 1 base and 6 bases, with 12 bases remaining between them. CDR3 sequence reads: CASSPRGQRPGELFF. The CDR3 bases are TGTGCCAGCTCACCACGGGGCCAACGCCCCGGGGAGCTGTTTTTT.

The genes are TRBV6-5 and TRBJ1-6; no definite D call. The CDR3 is made up of 14 amino acids. Germline CDR1 MNHEY, CDR2 SVGAGI. The V end was cut by 4 bases, the J end by 10 bases, with 14 bases between. CDR3 nucleotide sequence: TGTGCCAGCAGTTTGCTCCAGGAGGGATCACCCCTCCACTTT. Protein product: CASSLLQEGSPLHF.

This chain joins TRBV5-6 and TRBJ1-2, with 8 bases lining up with TRBD1. Germline V gene sequence: CDR1 SGHDT, CDR2 YYEEEE. The CDR3 loop spans 15 amino acids. The V and J ends lost 4 bases and 8 bases, in that order; junction bases with no gene match: 13. This CDR3 is CASSPRTGRTSGYTF. In DNA form, the CDR3 reads TGTGCCAGCAGCCCCCGGACAGGGAGGACGAGCGGCTACACCTTC.